This is a list of T cell receptor beta chains from one sample in a study of cytomegalovirus exposure and HLA in healthy donors. TCRdb's copy holds only in-frame clones and misses some; the assay was immunoSEQ multiplex PCR. The sample yields some 150,000 clones, over 65% seen once. Material for sequencing was PBMCs. These receptors were collected from a man aged 35-49 years in good health and CMV-seropositive. Each CDR3 is given without its conserved first and last residue. A D gene is named only where the DNA matches it firmly. A clone size is listed for some rows: how often the clone was seen (once, few, many), or a class if it is expanded.

>TRBV30|once|11|.|TRBJ1-1
AWSKSLNTEAF
>TRBV5-1|.|17|TRBD2|TRBJ2-4
ASSLAKNRTSGIRDIQY
>TRBV29-1|.|11|TRBD2|TRBJ2-7
SVQTSTGGEQY
>TRBV7-8|.|10|.|TRBJ2-1
ASVGGTDEQF
>TRBV2|.|13|.|TRBJ1-1
ASSETGLQNTEAF
>TRBV5-1|.|13|.|TRBJ2-7
ASSLGTRVTYEQY
>TRBV19|.|12|TRBD1|TRBJ1-1
ASRWGRGVTEAF
>TRBV7-9|.|12|TRBD1|TRBJ2-1
SSSGKTGVNEQF
>TRBV6-1|.|14|TRBD1|TRBJ1-5
ASSAAGTGNNQPQH
>TRBV2|.|11|TRBD1|TRBJ1-1
ASKGQLNTEAF
>TRBV28|.|8|.|TRBJ1-5
AIGGQPQH
>TRBV11-3|.|13|.|TRBJ2-3
ASSYGGSIGDTQY
>TRBV19|.|13|TRBD2|TRBJ2-1
ASSPWTSGNGEQF
>TRBV18|.|13|.|TRBJ2-1
ASSSQGYSYNEQF
>TRBV9|.|14|TRBD2|TRBJ2-2
ASSERLAGLTGELF
>TRBV5-1|.|12|.|TRBJ1-1
ASSTRSGRVEAF
>TRBV11-2|.|13|.|TRBJ2-5
ASSSLPKSWETQY
>TRBV28|.|11|.|TRBJ2-1
ASSLPGNNEQF
>TRBV7-9|.|11|TRBD2|TRBJ2-7
ASSAMPPSGSY
>TRBV6-5|.|12|TRBD1|TRBJ2-7
ASSRQGIRYEQY
>TRBV18|.|13|TRBD1|TRBJ1-2
ASSPRTGGDYGYT
>TRBV4-2|.|14|.|TRBJ2-7
ASSQDEAEPWGEQY
>TRBV2|.|13|.|TRBJ1-3
ASSADSLSGNTIY
>TRBV7-8|once|11|.|TRBJ1-1
ASSLRGNTEAF
>TRBV6-1|few|14|TRBD1|TRBJ2-7
ASSALPRDSSYEQY
>TRBV9|.|12|.|TRBJ1-3
ASSVGATGNTIY
>TRBV5-8|.|13|TRBD1|TRBJ2-7
ASSKRDRGSYEQY
>TRBV5-4|.|11|.|TRBJ1-2
ASSLAGDRVYT
>TRBV10-3|.|12|TRBD1|TRBJ1-1
AISERTGFTEAF
>TRBV5-1|once|12|.|TRBJ2-1
ASSFREQYNEQF
>TRBV6-5|.|13|.|TRBJ1-4
ASSHDSRPDEKLF
>TRBV5-1|once|11|.|TRBJ1-2
ASSEQGAYGYT
>TRBV7-2|.|12|.|TRBJ2-5
ASSLVASQETQY
>TRBV11-3|.|11|.|TRBJ1-1
ASSPRNEARAF
>TRBV11-2|few|11|.|TRBJ2-7
ASSPQGAYEQY
>TRBV6-5|.|11|TRBD1|TRBJ1-2
ASSMDRDYGYT
>TRBV6-1|few|12|TRBD2|TRBJ2-1
ATGVAGAYNEQF
>TRBV30|.|15|TRBD1|TRBJ1-2
ACPGRDRNPLNYGYT
>TRBV5-6|.|12|.|TRBJ1-5
ASSPDGGYQPQH
>TRBV27|.|12|.|TRBJ1-5
ASSDAGGNQPQH
>TRBV6-1|.|14|TRBD1|TRBJ1-3
ASSDAGTGLGNTIY
>TRBV6-5|.|14|.|TRBJ1-2
ASSYSRTGGHYGYT
>TRBV30|.|14|.|TRBJ1-6
AWSYRTQGGNSPLH
>TRBV19|once|12|TRBD2|TRBJ2-7
ASSFIAGEREQY
>TRBV6-6|.|10|.|TRBJ1-2
ASNPGNYGYT
>TRBV15|.|14|TRBD2|TRBJ2-2
ATGASLAGFTGELF
>TRBV14|.|13|TRBD1|TRBJ2-5
ASSPGQGGYQTQY
>TRBV5-4|.|13|TRBD2|TRBJ2-2
ASSRAGRYTGELF
>TRBV5-6|.|13|TRBD1|TRBJ2-5
ASSYRTGIQETQY